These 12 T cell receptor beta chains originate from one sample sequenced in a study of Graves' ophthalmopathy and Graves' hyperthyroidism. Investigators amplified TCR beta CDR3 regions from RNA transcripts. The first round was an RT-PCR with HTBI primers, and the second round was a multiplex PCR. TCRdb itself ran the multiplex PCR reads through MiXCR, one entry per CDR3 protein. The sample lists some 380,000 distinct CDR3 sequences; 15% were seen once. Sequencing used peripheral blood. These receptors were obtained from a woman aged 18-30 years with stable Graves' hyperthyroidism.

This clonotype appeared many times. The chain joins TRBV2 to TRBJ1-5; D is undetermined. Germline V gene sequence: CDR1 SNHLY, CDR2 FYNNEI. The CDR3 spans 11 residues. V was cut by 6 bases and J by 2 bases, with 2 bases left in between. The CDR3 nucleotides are TGTGCCAGCAGGGGCAATCAGCCCCAGCATTTT. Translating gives CASRGNQPQHF.

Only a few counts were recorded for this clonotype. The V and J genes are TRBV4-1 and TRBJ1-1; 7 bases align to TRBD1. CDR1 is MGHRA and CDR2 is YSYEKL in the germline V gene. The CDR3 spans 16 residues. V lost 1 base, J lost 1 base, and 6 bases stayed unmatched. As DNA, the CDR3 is TGCGCCAGCAGCCAAGGGACAGGATTTTCGAACACTGAAGCTTTCTTT. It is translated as CASSQGTGFSNTEAFF.

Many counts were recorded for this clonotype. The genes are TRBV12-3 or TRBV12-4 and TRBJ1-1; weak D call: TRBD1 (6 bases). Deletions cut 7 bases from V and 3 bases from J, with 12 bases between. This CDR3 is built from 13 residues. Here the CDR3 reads CASTRGYDTEAFF. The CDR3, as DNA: TGTGCCAGCACTAGGGGGTACGACACTGAAGCTTTCTTT.

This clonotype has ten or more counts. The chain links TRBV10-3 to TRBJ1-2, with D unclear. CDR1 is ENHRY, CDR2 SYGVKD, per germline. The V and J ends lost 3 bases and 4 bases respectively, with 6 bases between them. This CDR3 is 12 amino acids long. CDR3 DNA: TGTGCCATCAGTGACAACGGCTATGGCTACACCTTC. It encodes CAISDNGYGYTF.

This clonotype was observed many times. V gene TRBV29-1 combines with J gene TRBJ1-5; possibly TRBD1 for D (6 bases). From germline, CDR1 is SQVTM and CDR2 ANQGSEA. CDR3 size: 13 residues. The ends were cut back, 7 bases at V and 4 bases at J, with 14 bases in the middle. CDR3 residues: CSARGGENQPQHF. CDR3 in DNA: TGCAGCGCCAGGGGAGGGGAGAATCAGCCCCAGCATTTT.

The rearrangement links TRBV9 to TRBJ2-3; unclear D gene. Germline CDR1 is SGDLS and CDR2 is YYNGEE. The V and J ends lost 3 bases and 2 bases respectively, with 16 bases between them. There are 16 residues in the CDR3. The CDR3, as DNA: TGTGCCAGCAGCGCGGCCCATTCCCTAACCACAGATACGCAGTATTTT. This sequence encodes CASSAAHSLTTDTQYF.

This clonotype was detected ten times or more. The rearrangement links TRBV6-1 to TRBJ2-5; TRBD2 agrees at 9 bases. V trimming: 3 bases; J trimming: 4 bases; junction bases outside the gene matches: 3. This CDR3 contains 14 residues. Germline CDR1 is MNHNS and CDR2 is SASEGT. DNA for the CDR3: TGTGCCAGCAGTGAGGTTAGCGGGGGAGAGACCCAGTACTTC. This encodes CASSEVSGGETQYF.

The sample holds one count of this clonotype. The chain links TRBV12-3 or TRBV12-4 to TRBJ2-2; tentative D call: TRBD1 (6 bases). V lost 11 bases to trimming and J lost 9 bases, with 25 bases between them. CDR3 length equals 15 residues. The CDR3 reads CAVGAGLPIIRELFF. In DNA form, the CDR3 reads TGTGCCGTGGGGGCAGGGCTCCCCATCATCAGGGAGCTGTTTTTT.

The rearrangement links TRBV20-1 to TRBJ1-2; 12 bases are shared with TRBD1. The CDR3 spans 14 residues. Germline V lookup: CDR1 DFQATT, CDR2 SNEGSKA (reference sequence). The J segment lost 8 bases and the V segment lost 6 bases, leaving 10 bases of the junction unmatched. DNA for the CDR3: TGCAGTGCCCACGCGGGACAGGGGGCGCGAGGCTACACCTTC. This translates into CSAHAGQGARGYTF.

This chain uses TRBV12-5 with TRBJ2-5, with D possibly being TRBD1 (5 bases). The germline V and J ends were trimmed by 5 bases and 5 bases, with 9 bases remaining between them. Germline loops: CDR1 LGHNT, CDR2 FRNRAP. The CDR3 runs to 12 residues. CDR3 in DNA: TGTGCTAGTGGTCCCTACAGGGAGACCCAGTACTTC. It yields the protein CASGPYRETQYF.

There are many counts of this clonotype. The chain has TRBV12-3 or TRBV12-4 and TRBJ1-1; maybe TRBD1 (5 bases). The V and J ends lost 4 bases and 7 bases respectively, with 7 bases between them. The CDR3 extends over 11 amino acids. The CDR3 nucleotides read TGTGCCAGCAGTTGGGGCAATGAAGCTTTCTTT. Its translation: CASSWGNEAFF.

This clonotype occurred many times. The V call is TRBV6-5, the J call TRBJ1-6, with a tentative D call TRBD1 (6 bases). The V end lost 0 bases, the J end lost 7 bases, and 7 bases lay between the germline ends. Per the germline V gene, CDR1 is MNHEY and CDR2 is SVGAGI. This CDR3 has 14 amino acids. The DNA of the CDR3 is TGTGCCAGCAGTTACTCAGGGGGAAATTCACCCCTCCACTTT. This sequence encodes CASSYSGGNSPLHF.